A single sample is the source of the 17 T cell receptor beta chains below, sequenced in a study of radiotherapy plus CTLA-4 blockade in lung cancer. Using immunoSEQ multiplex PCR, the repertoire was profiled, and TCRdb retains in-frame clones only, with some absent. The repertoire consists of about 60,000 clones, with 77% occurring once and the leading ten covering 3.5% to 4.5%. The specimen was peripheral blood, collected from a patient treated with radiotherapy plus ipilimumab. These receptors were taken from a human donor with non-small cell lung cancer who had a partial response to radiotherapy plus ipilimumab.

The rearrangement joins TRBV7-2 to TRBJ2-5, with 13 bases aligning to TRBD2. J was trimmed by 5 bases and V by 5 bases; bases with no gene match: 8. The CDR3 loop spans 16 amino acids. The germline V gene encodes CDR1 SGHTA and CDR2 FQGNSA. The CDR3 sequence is CASSPRLAGGFETQYF. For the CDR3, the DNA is TGTGCCAGCAGCCCAAGACTAGCGGGGGGCTTTGAGACCCAGTACTTC.

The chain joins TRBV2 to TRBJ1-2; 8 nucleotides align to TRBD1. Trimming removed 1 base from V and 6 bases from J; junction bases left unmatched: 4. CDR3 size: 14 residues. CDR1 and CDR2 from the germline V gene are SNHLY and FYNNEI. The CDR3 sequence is CASSEGTGKDGYTF. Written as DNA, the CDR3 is TGTGCCAGCAGTGAAGGGACAGGGAAAGATGGCTACACCTTC.

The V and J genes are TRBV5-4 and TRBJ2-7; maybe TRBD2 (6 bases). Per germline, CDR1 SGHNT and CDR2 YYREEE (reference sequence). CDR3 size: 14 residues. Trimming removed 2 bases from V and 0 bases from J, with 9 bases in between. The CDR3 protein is CASSFGGPSYEQYF. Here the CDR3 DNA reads TGTGCCAGCAGCTTCGGGGGACCCTCCTACGAGCAGTACTTC. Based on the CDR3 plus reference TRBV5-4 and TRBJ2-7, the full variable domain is ETGVTQSPTHLIKTRGQQVTLRCSSQSGHNTVSWYQQALGQGPQFIFQYYREEENGRGNFPPRFSGLQFPNYSSELNVNALELDDSALYLCASSFGGPSYEQYFGPGTRLTVT.

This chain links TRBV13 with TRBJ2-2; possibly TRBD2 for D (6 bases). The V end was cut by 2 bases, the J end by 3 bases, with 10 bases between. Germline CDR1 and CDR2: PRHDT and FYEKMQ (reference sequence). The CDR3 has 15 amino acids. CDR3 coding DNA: TGTGCCAGCAGCTTACAGCGGGCCTACACCGGGGAGCTGTTTTTT. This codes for CASSLQRAYTGELFF.

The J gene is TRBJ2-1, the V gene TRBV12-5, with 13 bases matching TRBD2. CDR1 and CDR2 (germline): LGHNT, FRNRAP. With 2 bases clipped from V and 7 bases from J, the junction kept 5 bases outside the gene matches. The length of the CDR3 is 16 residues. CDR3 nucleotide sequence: TGTGCTAGTGGTTTGACACTAGCGGGGGGGATAAATGAGCAGTTCTTC. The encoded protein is CASGLTLAGGINEQFF.

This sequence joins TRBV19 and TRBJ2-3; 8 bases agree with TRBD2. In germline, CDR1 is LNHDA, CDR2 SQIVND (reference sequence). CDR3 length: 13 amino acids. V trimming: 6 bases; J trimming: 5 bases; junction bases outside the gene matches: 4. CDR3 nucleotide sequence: TGTGCCAGTAGCGGGACTAGGGGAGATACGCAGTATTTT. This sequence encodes CASSGTRGDTQYF.

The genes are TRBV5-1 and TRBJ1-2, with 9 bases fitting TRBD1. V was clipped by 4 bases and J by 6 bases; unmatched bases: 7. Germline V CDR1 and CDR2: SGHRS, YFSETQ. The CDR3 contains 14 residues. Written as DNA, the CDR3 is TGCGCCAGCAGCCCGGGACAGGGTGGCGATGGCTACACCTTC. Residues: CASSPGQGGDGYTF.

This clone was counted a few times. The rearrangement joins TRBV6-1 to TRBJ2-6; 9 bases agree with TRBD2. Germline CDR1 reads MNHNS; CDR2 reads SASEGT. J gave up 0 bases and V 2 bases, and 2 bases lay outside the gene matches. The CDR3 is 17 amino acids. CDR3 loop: CASSETRGGSGANVLTF. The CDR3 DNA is TGTGCCAGCAGTGAAACGCGGGGGGGCTCTGGGGCCAACGTCCTGACTTTC.

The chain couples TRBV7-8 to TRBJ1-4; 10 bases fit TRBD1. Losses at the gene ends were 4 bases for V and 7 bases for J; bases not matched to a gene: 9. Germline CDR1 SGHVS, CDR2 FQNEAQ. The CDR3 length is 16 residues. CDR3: CASSWGSGDRGEKLFF. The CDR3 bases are TGTGCCAGCAGCTGGGGGAGTGGGGACAGGGGTGAAAAACTGTTTTTT.

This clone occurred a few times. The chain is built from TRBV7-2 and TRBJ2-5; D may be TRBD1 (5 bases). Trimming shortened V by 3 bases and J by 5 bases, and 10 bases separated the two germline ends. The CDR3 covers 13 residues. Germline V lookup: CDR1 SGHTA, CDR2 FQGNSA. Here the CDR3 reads CASSFQGSETQYF. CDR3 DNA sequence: TGTGCCAGCAGCTTTCAGGGTTCGGAGACCCAGTACTTC.

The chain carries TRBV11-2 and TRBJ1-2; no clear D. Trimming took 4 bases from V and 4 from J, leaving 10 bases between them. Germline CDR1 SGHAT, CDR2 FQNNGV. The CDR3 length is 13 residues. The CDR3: CASSSPEGYGYTF. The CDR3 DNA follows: TGTGCCAGCAGCTCCCCTGAGGGCTATGGCTACACCTTC.

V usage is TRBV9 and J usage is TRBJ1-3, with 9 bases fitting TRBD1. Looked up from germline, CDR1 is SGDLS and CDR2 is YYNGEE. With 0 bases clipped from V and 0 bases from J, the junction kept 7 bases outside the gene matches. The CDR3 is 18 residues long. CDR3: CASSVATGQGYSGNTIYF. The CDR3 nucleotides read TGTGCCAGCAGCGTAGCCACTGGACAGGGGTACTCTGGAAACACCATATATTTT.

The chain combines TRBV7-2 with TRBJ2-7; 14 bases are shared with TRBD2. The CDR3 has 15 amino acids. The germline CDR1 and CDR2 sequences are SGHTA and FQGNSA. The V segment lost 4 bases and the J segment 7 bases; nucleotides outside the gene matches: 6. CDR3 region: CASSSGLAGVGEQYF. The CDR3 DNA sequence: TGTGCCAGCAGCTCGGGACTAGCGGGGGTAGGGGAGCAGTACTTC. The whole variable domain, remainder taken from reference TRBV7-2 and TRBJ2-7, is GAGVSQSPSNKVTEKGKDVELRCDPISGHTALYWYRQSLGQGLEFLIYFQGNSAPDKSGLPSDRFSAERTGGSVSTLTIQRTQQEDSAVYLCASSSGLAGVGEQYFGPGTRLTVT.

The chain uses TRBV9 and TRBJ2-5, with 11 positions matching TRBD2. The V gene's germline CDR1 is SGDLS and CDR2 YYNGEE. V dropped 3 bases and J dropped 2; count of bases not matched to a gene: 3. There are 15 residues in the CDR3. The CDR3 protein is CASSGGLAEQETQYF. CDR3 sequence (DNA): TGTGCCAGCAGCGGGGGACTAGCGGAACAAGAGACCCAGTACTTC.

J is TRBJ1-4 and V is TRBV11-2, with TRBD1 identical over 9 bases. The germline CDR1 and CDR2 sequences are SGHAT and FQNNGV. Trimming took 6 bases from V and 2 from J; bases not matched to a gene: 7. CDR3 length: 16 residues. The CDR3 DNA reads TGTGCCAGCAGTAGGACAGGGGATCCGACTAATGAAAAACTGTTTTTT. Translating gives CASSRTGDPTNEKLFF.

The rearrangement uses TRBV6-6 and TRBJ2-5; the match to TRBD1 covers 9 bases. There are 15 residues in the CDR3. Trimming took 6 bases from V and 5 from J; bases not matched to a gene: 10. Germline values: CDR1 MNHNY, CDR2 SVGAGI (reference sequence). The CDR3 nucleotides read TGTGCCAGCAGCCCCGGACAGGGGAAATGGGAGACCCAGTACTTC. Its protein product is CASSPGQGKWETQYF.

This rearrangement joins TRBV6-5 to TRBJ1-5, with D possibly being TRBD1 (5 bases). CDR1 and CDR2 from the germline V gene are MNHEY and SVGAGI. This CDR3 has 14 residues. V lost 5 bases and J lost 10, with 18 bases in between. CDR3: CASSARLVGAPQHF. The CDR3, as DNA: TGTGCCAGCAGTGCTCGATTAGTTGGGGCCCCCCAGCATTTT.